The rows below give T cell receptor beta chains drawn from one sample of a study of T cell clonotyping in hematopoietic cell transplantation. TCRdb's table, derived via immunoSEQ multiplex PCR, lists solely in-frame clones and lacks some. This table holds about 47,000 clones, around 84% found once. The sample in question was peripheral blood mononuclear cells, obtained before stem cell transplant. These receptors were obtained from a man between 60 and 75 years old with myelodysplastic syndrome. Some clones in this sample may be carry-over from other donors' samples. CDR3s include the opening cysteine and the closing phenylalanine or tryptophan. The D gene is left open where the match is weak. Expanded clones get a size class; other rows say once, few or many, or leave the size out.

TRBJ2-1	TRBV27	NA	NA	TGTGCCAGCAGTTTATGGGGGAGCTCCTACAATGAGCAGTTCTTC	CASSLWGSSYNEQFF
TRBJ1-3	TRBV7-6	NA	few	TGTGCCAGCAGTCCCCAACGGGGCACCATATATTTT	CASSPQRGTIYF
TRBJ2-7	TRBV19	NA	NA	TGTGCCAGTAGTATAGGGGGCCAGACGACCTACGAGCAGTACTTC	CASSIGGQTTYEQYF
TRBJ2-7	TRBV4-1	TRBD1	NA	TGCGCCAGCAGCCAAGGAGGGGGCAGGGACTCCTACGAGCAGTACTTC	CASSQGGGRDSYEQYF
TRBJ2-7	TRBV9	NA	NA	TGTGCCAGCAGCGCCCTTCCGGTTGGCGAGCAGTACTTC	CASSALPVGEQYF
TRBJ2-1	TRBV27	NA	NA	TGTGCCAGCAGTTTACTGTCGGCGGGATTTATTTTTGAGCAGTTCTTC	CASSLLSAGFIFEQFF
TRBJ1-1	TRBV25-1	NA	NA	TGTGCCAGCAAAAGGGGGGGGAACACTGAAGCTTTCTTT	CASKRGGNTEAFF
TRBJ2-7	TRBV7-2	NA	NA	TGTGCCAGCAGCCCGAGTCGGGCGCTGAGCTCCTACGAGCAGTACTTC	CASSPSRALSSYEQYF
TRBJ1-5	TRBV6-5	NA	NA	TGTGCCAGCAGTTTTAGAGGAGCGGCCCAGCCCCAGCATTTT	CASSFRGAAQPQHF
TRBJ2-1	TRBV14	TRBD2	NA	TGTGCCAGCAGCCCCCGTAGCGGGCGCAGCTCCTACAATGAGCAGTTCTTC	CASSPRSGRSSYNEQFF
TRBJ1-6	TRBV10-3	TRBD1	NA	TGTGCCATCAGTAGAATACAGGGGTCAAATAATTCACCCCTCCACTTT	CAISRIQGSNNSPLHF
TRBJ1-1	TRBV30	NA	NA	TGTGCCTGGAGAGATCCGAGACACCAGAACACTGAAGCTTTCTTT	CAWRDPRHQNTEAFF
TRBJ2-3	TRBV5-6	NA	NA	TGTGCCAGCTTCTCAGCGCACACAGATACGCAGTATTTT	CASFSAHTDTQYF
TRBJ2-7	TRBV28	NA	NA	TGTGCCAGCACTACCCCCTTCTACGAGCAGTACTTC	CASTTPFYEQYF
TRBJ2-2	TRBV19	NA	NA	TGTGCCAGTAGTACTAACGGGCAGGGGGGGGCCGGGGAGCTGTTTTTT	CASSTNGQGGAGELFF
TRBJ1-6	TRBV30	NA	NA	TGTGCCTGGAGTGTAACCAGGGATTCACCCCTCCACTTT	CAWSVTRDSPLHF
TRBJ1-6	TRBV30	TRBD1	NA	TGTGCCTGGAGGGAAAGGACAGGGCTTAATTCACCCCTCCACTTT	CAWRERTGLNSPLHF
TRBJ1-5	TRBV27	TRBD1	NA	TGTGCCAGCAGTTCTACCCGGGACAGGCTTCTGAGCAATCAGCCCCAGCATTTT	CASSSTRDRLLSNQPQHF
TRBJ1-2	TRBV7-3	TRBD1	NA	TGTGCCAGCAGCTTAAGCGGGACAGGGGATGGCTACACCTTC	CASSLSGTGDGYTF
TRBJ2-5	TRBV9	NA	NA	TGTGCCAGCAGCGTAGGACAGGAGGAGACCCAGTACTTC	CASSVGQEETQYF
TRBJ2-2	TRBV7-8	TRBD2	NA	TGTGCCAGCAGCTTAACTGGCGGGGGGACTTCCGGCGGGGAGCTGTTTTTT	CASSLTGGGTSGGELFF
TRBJ1-1	TRBV10-3	TRBD1	NA	TGTGCCATCAGTGAGAGAGGGGGCCAGGGCAACACTGAAGCTTTCTTT	CAISERGGQGNTEAFF
TRBJ2-7	TRBV28	NA	once	TGTGCCAGCAGACTGTCTCTGGGGCGGGGAACCGAGCAGTACTTC	CASRLSLGRGTEQYF
TRBJ2-2	TRBV10-3	TRBD2	NA	TGTGCCATCAGAGGCGGGGGGGACACCGGGGAGCTGTTTTTT	CAIRGGGDTGELFF
TRBJ1-4	TRBV19	TRBD1	NA	TGTGCCAGTAGCAGGACAGGGGGCGGTGAAAAACTGTTTTTT	CASSRTGGGEKLFF
TRBJ2-2	TRBV19	TRBD2	few	TGTGCCAGTAGTATCGGACTAGCGGGGGGTTCGAACACCGGGGAGCTGTTTTTT	CASSIGLAGGSNTGELFF
TRBJ1-5	TRBV19	NA	NA	TGTGCCAGTAGTTCGGCAGGATTTCTCAATCAGCCCCAGCATTTT	CASSSAGFLNQPQHF
TRBJ1-1	TRBV15	NA	few	TGTGCCACCAGCAGAGATCTCAAGGAGAACACTGAAGCTTTCTTT	CATSRDLKENTEAFF
TRBJ1-2	TRBV2	NA	NA	TGTGCCAGCAGCCGGACAGAAGGCTATGGCTACACCTTC	CASSRTEGYGYTF
TRBJ1-2	TRBV4-3	NA	NA	TGCGCCAGCAGCCAAGGTCAGGGGAGCAACTATGGCTACACCTTC	CASSQGQGSNYGYTF
TRBJ1-1	TRBV19	NA	NA	TGTGCCAGTAGATCGGGTAGCTTGAACACTGAAGCTTTCTTT	CASRSGSLNTEAFF
TRBJ2-3	TRBV5-8	NA	NA	TGTGCCAGCAGCTTGGTAGTGGCCAAGACTAGCACAGATACGCAGTATTTT	CASSLVVAKTSTDTQYF
TRBJ2-1	TRBV5-6	NA	NA	TGTGCCAGCAGCTTGGTGGGAGGTGCGGGCAGCAATGAGCAGTTCTTC	CASSLVGGAGSNEQFF
TRBJ1-4	TRBV19	NA	NA	TGTGCCAGTAGTCCCCTGGGAAGCGAAAAACTGTTTTTT	CASSPLGSEKLFF
TRBJ1-1	TRBV5-6	NA	few	TGTGCCAGCAGCTTCCGCCGGGCCCCCGGGGGGAACACTGAAGCTTTCTTT	CASSFRRAPGGNTEAFF
TRBJ1-1	TRBV10-3	NA	NA	TGTGCCATCAGTGCGGTTCAACCGAACACTGAAGCTTTCTTT	CAISAVQPNTEAFF
TRBJ1-4	TRBV11-2	NA	NA	TGTGCCAGCAGCTTAGAACAGGGTTTCGCAACTAATGAAAAACTGTTTTTT	CASSLEQGFATNEKLFF
TRBJ1-5	TRBV6-7	NA	NA	TGTGCCAGCGGGGGACCGGGACACCTGAATCAGCCCCAGCATTTT	CASGGPGHLNQPQHF
TRBJ1-1	TRBV9	NA	NA	TGTGCCAGCAGCGTAGCCAGGGCAACTGAAGCTTTCTTT	CASSVARATEAFF
TRBJ1-1	TRBV25-1	NA	NA	TGTGCCAGCAGGAGGAGGGCTGAAGCTTTCTTT	CASRRRAEAFF
TRBJ1-6	TRBV7-9	NA	few	TGTGCCAGCAGCCCGGGCGGGGGGGCTTCCTATAATTCACCCCTCCACTTT	CASSPGGGASYNSPLHF
TRBJ1-2	TRBV30	NA	NA	TGTGCCTGGAGCGCCTCGGCGGATGGCTACACCTTC	CAWSASADGYTF
TRBJ2-2	TRBV6-6	TRBD2	NA	TGTGCCAGCAGTATAGCGGGTCTGAACACCGGGGAGCTGTTTTTT	CASSIAGLNTGELFF
TRBJ1-4	TRBV6-1	TRBD1	NA	TGTGCCAGCAGGAGGGACAGATCGGGCGAAAAACTGTTTTTT	CASRRDRSGEKLFF
TRBJ1-4	TRBV30	TRBD1	NA	TGTGCCTGGAGCCCCAGGGGGCGCGGTGAAAAACTGTTTTTT	CAWSPRGRGEKLFF
TRBJ2-2	TRBV7-2	TRBD1	NA	TGTGCCAGCAGCGCGACAGGGGCCGGCGGGGAGCTGTTTTTT	CASSATGAGGELFF
TRBJ1-1	TRBV5-6	TRBD1	NA	TGTGCCAGCAGCTTGGCGAGGGACAGGGGGGAGAACACTGAAGCTTTCTTT	CASSLARDRGENTEAFF
TRBJ1-4	TRBV5-1	TRBD1	NA	TGCGCCAGCAGCCCGGGACAGCCTAATGAAAAACTGTTTTTT	CASSPGQPNEKLFF
TRBJ2-3	TRBV4-3	TRBD1	NA	TGCGCCAGCAGCCAAGATCTAGGGGACAGCTCCACAGATACGCAGTATTTT	CASSQDLGDSSTDTQYF
TRBJ1-2	TRBV2	TRBD1	NA	TGTGCCAGCAGTGGTGAGACAGGGGCATATGGCTACACCTTC	CASSGETGAYGYTF
TRBJ2-2	TRBV7-2	TRBD2	NA	TGTGCCAGCATCCCCGCGGGGGGGGTAGGCGGGGAGCTGTTTTTT	CASIPAGGVGGELFF
TRBJ1-4	TRBV29-1	NA	NA	TGCAGCGTTCGAGGGGGTCCTAGTGAAAAACTGTTTTTT	CSVRGGPSEKLFF
TRBJ1-6	TRBV29-1	NA	NA	TGCAGCGTCATGACGACCTTAAATTCACCCCTCCACTTT	CSVMTTLNSPLHF
TRBJ1-2	TRBV13	NA	NA	TGTGCCAGCAGCTTAGGCGGACAAAACTATGGCTACACCTTC	CASSLGGQNYGYTF
TRBJ2-7	TRBV6-5	TRBD1	NA	TGTGCCAGCAGCAGAGGACAGGGGGCCTACGAGCAGTACTTC	CASSRGQGAYEQYF
TRBJ2-1	TRBV19	TRBD2	NA	TGTGCCAGTAGTATAAGAGGGTCGGGGTACGGGGGGGCTTACAATGAGCAGTTCTTC	CASSIRGSGYGGAYNEQFF
TRBJ2-3	TRBV29-1	NA	NA	TGCAGCGTTGATCAGGGGACAGATACGCAGTATTTT	CSVDQGTDTQYF
TRBJ1-2	TRBV25-1	NA	NA	TGTGCCAGCAGACCCGGGGGGGCCCTTAACTATGGCTACACCTTC	CASRPGGALNYGYTF
TRBJ1-5	TRBV9	NA	NA	TGTGCCAGCAGTCCTTCAGGGTTCCAGCCCCAGCATTTT	CASSPSGFQPQHF